This is a list of T cell receptor beta chains from one sample in a study of regulatory T cells in long-lasting Graves disease. Each CDR3 protein is one row after TCRdb ran MiXCR on the multiplex PCR reads. The sample lists over 500,000 distinct CDR3 sequences, 15% to 20% occurring once. This same sample was also taken into another study, of T cells in Graves' hyperthyroidism and ophthalmopathy.

The source material was peripheral blood mononuclear cells (PBMCs), sampled at new diagnosis, from a patient treated with antithyroid drugs. These receptors were obtained from a woman aged 25 to 39 with Graves disease. Both conserved end residues are part of each CDR3. The order of the fields is J gene, D gene, clone size, V gene, CDR3 DNA, CDR3 protein. A D gene is named only where the DNA matches it firmly. Clone size appears in some rows only: once, few, many, or a class for an expanded clone.

J gene: TRBJ2-1
D gene: NA
clone size: many
V gene: TRBV29-1
CDR3 DNA: TGCAGCGTTGACAGGGGCTACAATGAGCAGTTCTTC
CDR3 protein: CSVDRGYNEQFF

J gene: TRBJ2-5
D gene: NA
clone size: few
V gene: TRBV7-2
CDR3 DNA: TGTGCCAGCAGCTTAGAGGCGAGGGCAGAGACCCAGTACTTC
CDR3 protein: CASSLEARAETQYF

J gene: TRBJ2-5
D gene: NA
clone size: NA
V gene: TRBV5-5
CDR3 DNA: TGTGCCAGCCGACCCACAGGTTCAGAGACCCAGTACTTC
CDR3 protein: CASRPTGSETQYF

J gene: TRBJ1-3
D gene: TRBD1
clone size: few
V gene: TRBV5-6
CDR3 DNA: TGTGCCAGCAGCTTTATCAGGACAGGGGTAAAGAACACCATATATTTT
CDR3 protein: CASSFIRTGVKNTIYF

J gene: TRBJ2-5
D gene: TRBD1
clone size: few
V gene: TRBV6-2/TRBV6-3
CDR3 DNA: TGTGCCAGCAGTGTGGTTTGGGGCGGACAGGGTGATGAGACCCAGTACTTC
CDR3 protein: CASSVVWGGQGDETQYF

J gene: TRBJ2-7
D gene: TRBD2
clone size: many
V gene: TRBV28
CDR3 DNA: TGTGCCAGCAGTTACACCGGGACTAGCGGGAGATCCGAGCAGTACTTC
CDR3 protein: CASSYTGTSGRSEQYF

J gene: TRBJ2-3
D gene: NA
clone size: few
V gene: TRBV9
CDR3 DNA: TGTGCCAGCAGCGTAGCTTGGAGTGTTGATACGCAGTATTTT
CDR3 protein: CASSVAWSVDTQYF

J gene: TRBJ1-1
D gene: NA
clone size: few
V gene: TRBV9
CDR3 DNA: TGTGCCAGCAGCGTAGGGGGGACAAAGAACACTGAAGCTTTCTTT
CDR3 protein: CASSVGGTKNTEAFF

J gene: TRBJ2-1
D gene: TRBD2
clone size: few
V gene: TRBV24-1
CDR3 DNA: TGTGCCACCAGTGATTTATCGACTAGCGGCTACAATGAGCAGTTCTTC
CDR3 protein: CATSDLSTSGYNEQFF

J gene: TRBJ1-2
D gene: NA
clone size: many
V gene: TRBV19
CDR3 DNA: TGTGCCAGTAGTAAAAGGACAGACAACTATGGCTACACCTTC
CDR3 protein: CASSKRTDNYGYTF

J gene: TRBJ1-3
D gene: NA
clone size: few
V gene: TRBV6-1
CDR3 DNA: TGTGCCAGCAGTCATGTTGGTGGGAGGACGGGAAACACCATATATTTT
CDR3 protein: CASSHVGGRTGNTIYF

J gene: TRBJ1-3
D gene: TRBD1
clone size: few
V gene: TRBV12-3/TRBV12-4
CDR3 DNA: TGTGCCAGCACCCCCGGACAGGGAGGTGGAAACACCATATATTTT
CDR3 protein: CASTPGQGGGNTIYF

J gene: TRBJ2-5
D gene: TRBD1
clone size: many
V gene: TRBV7-2
CDR3 DNA: TGTGCCAGCAGCTGGACAGGACAAGAGACCCAGTACTTC
CDR3 protein: CASSWTGQETQYF

J gene: TRBJ1-5
D gene: TRBD1
clone size: many
V gene: TRBV6-2/TRBV6-3
CDR3 DNA: TGTGCCAGCAGTTATAACCGGGACAGAAATCAGCCCCAGCATTTT
CDR3 protein: CASSYNRDRNQPQHF

J gene: TRBJ2-7
D gene: NA
clone size: few
V gene: TRBV3-1
CDR3 DNA: TGTGCCAGCAGCGCTATTCCGGGGGGCGCGATCGAGCAGTACTTC
CDR3 protein: CASSAIPGGAIEQYF

J gene: TRBJ2-7
D gene: TRBD2
clone size: few
V gene: TRBV19
CDR3 DNA: TGTGCCAGTAGTCAAGCGGGACGCAACAACGAAGCTGGGTTACGAACACCCTACGAGCAGTACTTC
CDR3 protein: CASSQAGRNNEAGLRTPYEQYF

J gene: TRBJ1-5
D gene: NA
clone size: NA
V gene: TRBV28
CDR3 DNA: TGTGCCAGCAGTTTATGGGCGCAGGGACGCAATCAGCCCCAGCATTTT
CDR3 protein: CASSLWAQGRNQPQHF

J gene: TRBJ1-1
D gene: NA
clone size: many
V gene: TRBV6-1
CDR3 DNA: TGTGCCAGCAGCCCAAGGGTCTCAGACACTGAAGCTTTCTTT
CDR3 protein: CASSPRVSDTEAFF

J gene: TRBJ2-6
D gene: NA
clone size: NA
V gene: TRBV19
CDR3 DNA: TGTGCCAGTAGTAACCAGGCACTGGTGGCCAACGTCCTGACTTTC
CDR3 protein: CASSNQALVANVLTF

J gene: TRBJ2-1
D gene: NA
clone size: NA
V gene: TRBV10-1
CDR3 DNA: TGCGCCAGCAGTGAGTCCGGGGCCGGCGGCTTGGAGCAGTTCTTC
CDR3 protein: CASSESGAGGLEQFF

J gene: TRBJ1-1
D gene: NA
clone size: many
V gene: TRBV10-3
CDR3 DNA: TGTGCCATCAGTGGCACAGCGAACACTGAAGCTTTCTTT
CDR3 protein: CAISGTANTEAFF

J gene: TRBJ1-2
D gene: NA
clone size: many
V gene: TRBV27
CDR3 DNA: TGTGCCAGCAGTTCAACCGCGACAGGCGCGCTCTATGGCTACACCTTC
CDR3 protein: CASSSTATGALYGYTF

J gene: TRBJ2-2
D gene: NA
clone size: many
V gene: TRBV2
CDR3 DNA: TGTGCCAGCAGTTGGGGTGGTGGCTTTAACACCGGGGAGCTGTTTTTT
CDR3 protein: CASSWGGGFNTGELFF

J gene: TRBJ1-1
D gene: NA
clone size: many
V gene: TRBV7-2
CDR3 DNA: TGTGCCAGCAGCTTCCAGGGTGGCACTGAAGCTTTCTTT
CDR3 protein: CASSFQGGTEAFF